These 11 T cell receptor beta chains originate from one sample sequenced in a study of cytomegalovirus exposure and HLA in healthy donors. The PCR was carried out with 60 Vbeta primers and 13 Jbeta primers. Data came from immunoSEQ multiplex PCR; TCRdb stores just in-frame clones and leaves some out. The sample includes about 96,000 clones, approximately 74% of them seen just once. The material sequenced was PBMCs. The receptors come from a female donor in good health and CMV-seropositive.

The chain combines TRBV28 with TRBJ2-1; perhaps TRBD1 as D (5 bases). Germline CDR1 reads MDHEN; CDR2 reads SYDVKM. The CDR3 runs to 14 residues. V lost 5 bases to trimming and J lost 3 bases, with 11 bases between them. The CDR3 DNA reads TGTGCCAGCAGTCCTGACCAGGGCTACAATGAGCAGTTCTTC. This gives the protein CASSPDQGYNEQFF.

This chain connects TRBV28 to TRBJ1-1; TRBD1 aligns across 7 bases. The V gene's germline CDR1 is MDHEN and CDR2 SYDVKM. V was pared by 2 bases and J by 0 bases, with 9 bases of the junction left unmatched. The CDR3 runs 17 residues. CDR3: CASSLAGQASMNTEAFF. The CDR3 nucleotides read TGTGCCAGCAGTTTAGCCGGACAGGCCTCCATGAACACTGAAGCTTTCTTT.

The gene calls are TRBV21-1 and TRBJ1-1; the table names TRBD1, a call not compared with the DNA. TRBV21-1 is deemed a pseudogene. This CDR3 contains 15 residues. DNA of the CDR3: TGTGCCGGCCACATCAAGGCAGGGTATCACACTGAAGCTTTCTTT. This codes for CAGHIKAGYHTEAFF.

This chain links TRBV25-1 with TRBJ1-1, with TRBD1 as a possible D gene (5 bases). This CDR3 has 13 residues. Trimming cost V 2 bases and J 4 bases, with 8 bases left between them. The germline V gene has CDR1 MGHDK and CDR2 SYGVNS. The CDR3 sequence is CASSEAGGTEAFF. CDR3 nucleotides: TGTGCCAGCAGTGAAGCCGGGGGCACTGAAGCTTTCTTT.

In its sample, this clone was seen once. The rearrangement uses TRBV18 and TRBJ2-5; D remains ambiguous. The CDR3 contains 13 residues. Trimming left V 2 bases short and J 1 base short, with 5 bases between. CDR1 is KGHSH, CDR2 LQKENI, per germline. The CDR3 sequence is CASSPNSQETQYF. The DNA of the CDR3 is TGTGCCAGCTCACCAAACAGCCAAGAGACCCAGTACTTC.

This clone was found a few times. The rearrangement joins TRBV30 to TRBJ1-6, with D uncertain. The CDR3 runs 16 residues. Trimming took off 2 bases at V and 1 base at J, with 12 bases between the two ends. Germline V gene data show CDR1 as GTSNPN and CDR2 as SVGIG (reference sequence). CDR3 sequence (DNA): TGTGCCTGGAGTAAAGACGCGGGTTCCTATAATTCACCCCTCCACTTT. Its translation: CAWSKDAGSYNSPLHF.

This chain links TRBV25-1 with TRBJ2-1, with a tentative D call TRBD2 (6 bases). Trimming left V 1 base short and J 4 bases short, with 11 bases between. The CDR3 contains 15 residues. CDR1 MGHDK and CDR2 SYGVNS come from the germline V gene. The CDR3 sequence is CASSESGAGYNEQFF. CDR3 bases: TGTGCCAGCAGTGAATCGGGAGCGGGTTACAATGAGCAGTTCTTC.

This clone was seen more than once but under ten times. The J gene is TRBJ2-3, the V gene TRBV5-1; D not resolved. The CDR3 contains 13 residues. Germline V gene lookup returns CDR1 SGHRS and CDR2 YFSETQ. Trimming took off 0 bases at V and 6 bases at J, with 8 bases between the two ends. DNA for the CDR3: TGCGCCAGCAGCTTGGGCCTACAGGATACGCAGTATTTT. Protein sequence: CASSLGLQDTQYF.

This clone came up a few times. This sequence joins TRBV4-3 and TRBJ1-4; tentative D call: TRBD1 (5 bases). Trimming cost V 0 bases and J 8 bases, with 25 bases left between them. CDR1 LGHNA and CDR2 YSLEER come from the germline V gene. The CDR3 covers 19 residues. This CDR3 is CASSQDLGERRAGGEKLFF. CDR3 bases: TGCGCCAGCAGCCAAGATCTGGGGGAAAGGAGGGCGGGTGGAGAAAAACTGTTTTTT.

A few counts support this clone. The chain is built from TRBV5-4 and TRBJ2-1, with 9 bases matching TRBD2. The V gene's germline CDR1 is SGHNT and CDR2 YYREEE (reference sequence). V shed 4 bases and J 3 bases; nucleotides not matched to a gene: 8. The CDR3 runs to 16 residues. CDR3: CASSAPGLAIYNEQFF. DNA for the CDR3: TGTGCCAGCAGCGCCCCGGGACTAGCTATCTACAATGAGCAGTTCTTC. The full variable domain, its missing parts supplied by reference TRBV5-4 and TRBJ2-1, is ETGVTQSPTHLIKTRGQQVTLRCSSQSGHNTVSWYQQALGQGPQFIFQYYREEENGRGNFPPRFSGLQFPNYSSELNVNALELDDSALYLCASSAPGLAIYNEQFFGPGTRLTVL.

This chain uses TRBV4-2 with TRBJ2-1; maybe TRBD1 (5 bases). The CDR3 is 15 amino acids. The V gene lost 2 bases and the J gene lost 3 bases, with 11 bases spanning the gap. Germline lookup yields CDR1 LGHNA and CDR2 YNFKEQ. The CDR3 DNA sequence: TGTGCCAGCAGCCAACTAGACAGCGACTACAATGAGCAGTTCTTC. It is translated as CASSQLDSDYNEQFF.